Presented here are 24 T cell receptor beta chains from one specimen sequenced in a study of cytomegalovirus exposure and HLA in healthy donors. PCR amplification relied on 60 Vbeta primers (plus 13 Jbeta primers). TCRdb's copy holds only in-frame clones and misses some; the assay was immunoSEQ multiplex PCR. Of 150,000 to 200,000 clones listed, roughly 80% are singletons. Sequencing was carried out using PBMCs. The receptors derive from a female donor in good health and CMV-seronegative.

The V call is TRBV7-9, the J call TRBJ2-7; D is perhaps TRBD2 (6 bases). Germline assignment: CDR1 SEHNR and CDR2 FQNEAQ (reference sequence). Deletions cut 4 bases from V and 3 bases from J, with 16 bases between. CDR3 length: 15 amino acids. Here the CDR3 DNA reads TGTGCCAGCAGCTCAAAGACTAGTCCCAACTACGAGCAGTACTTC. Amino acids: CASSSKTSPNYEQYF.

In DNA, the CDR3 is TGTGCCACGGGACAGGGGGACCTTAACTATGGCTACACCTTC. Protein: CATGQGDLNYGYTF. This chain uses TRBV19 with TRBJ1-2; 11 nucleotides line up with TRBD1. CDR3 length: 14 amino acids. Per the germline V gene, CDR1 is LNHDA and CDR2 is SQIVND (reference sequence). The trim removed 10 bases at V and 1 base at J, leaving 5 bases unmatched. Based on the CDR3 plus reference TRBV19 and TRBJ1-2, the full variable domain is DGGITQSPKYLFRKEGQNVTLSCEQNLNHDAMYWYRQDPGQGLRLIYYSQIVNDFQKGDIAEGYSVSREKKESFPLTVTSAQKNPTAFYLCATGQGDLNYGYTFGSGTRLTVV.

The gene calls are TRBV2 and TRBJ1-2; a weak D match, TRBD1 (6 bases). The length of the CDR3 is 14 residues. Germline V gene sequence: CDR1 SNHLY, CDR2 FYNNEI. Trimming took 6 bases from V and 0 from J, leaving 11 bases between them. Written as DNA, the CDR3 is TGTGCCAGCAGCGGGAGGGGGGCTAACTATGGCTACACCTTC. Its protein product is CASSGRGANYGYTF.

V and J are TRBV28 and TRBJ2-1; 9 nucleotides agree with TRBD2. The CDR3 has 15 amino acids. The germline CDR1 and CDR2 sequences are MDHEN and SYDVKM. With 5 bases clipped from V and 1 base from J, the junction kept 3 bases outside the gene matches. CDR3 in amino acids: CASSTSGPSYNEQFF. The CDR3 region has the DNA TGTGCCAGCAGTACTAGCGGGCCTTCCTACAATGAGCAGTTCTTC.

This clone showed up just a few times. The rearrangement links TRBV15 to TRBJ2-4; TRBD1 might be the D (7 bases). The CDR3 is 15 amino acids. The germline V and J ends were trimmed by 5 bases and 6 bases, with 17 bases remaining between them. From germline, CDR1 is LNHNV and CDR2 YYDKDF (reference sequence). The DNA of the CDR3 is TGTGCCACCAGCCACCCCCAGGGGGGCTTAAACATTCAGTACTTC. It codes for CATSHPQGGLNIQYF. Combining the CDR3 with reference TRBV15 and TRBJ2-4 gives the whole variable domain DAMVIQNPRYQVTQFGKPVTLSCSQTLNHNVMYWYQQKSSQAPKLLFHYYDKDFNNEADTPDNFQSRRPNTSFCFLDIRSPGLGDTAMYLCATSHPQGGLNIQYFGAGTRLSVL.

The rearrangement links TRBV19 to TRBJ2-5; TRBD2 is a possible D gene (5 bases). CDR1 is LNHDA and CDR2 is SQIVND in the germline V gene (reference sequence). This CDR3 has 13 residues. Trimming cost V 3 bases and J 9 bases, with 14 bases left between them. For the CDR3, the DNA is TGTGCCAGTAGTATCGGGGTGGGCGAGGCCCAGTACTTC. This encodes CASSIGVGEAQYF.

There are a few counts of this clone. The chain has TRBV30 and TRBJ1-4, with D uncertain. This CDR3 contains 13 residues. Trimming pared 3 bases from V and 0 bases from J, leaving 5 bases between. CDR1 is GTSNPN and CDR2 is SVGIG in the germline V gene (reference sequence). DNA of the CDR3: TGTGCCTGGAGAAGCTCAACTAATGAAAAACTGTTTTTT. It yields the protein CAWRSSTNEKLFF.

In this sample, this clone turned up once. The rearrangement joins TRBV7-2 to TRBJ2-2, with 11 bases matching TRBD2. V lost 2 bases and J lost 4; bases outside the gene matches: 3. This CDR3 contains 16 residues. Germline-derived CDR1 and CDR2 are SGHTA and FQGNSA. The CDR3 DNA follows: TGTGCCAGCAGCTTACTACTAGCGGGGGTCACCGGGGAGCTGTTTTTT. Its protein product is CASSLLLAGVTGELFF.

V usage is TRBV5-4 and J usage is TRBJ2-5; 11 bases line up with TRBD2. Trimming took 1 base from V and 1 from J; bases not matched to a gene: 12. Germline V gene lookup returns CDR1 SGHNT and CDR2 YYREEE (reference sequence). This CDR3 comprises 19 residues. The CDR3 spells CASSLTSGGPEGAQETQYF. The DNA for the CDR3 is TGTGCCAGCAGCTTGACTAGCGGGGGACCTGAAGGAGCCCAAGAGACCCAGTACTTC.

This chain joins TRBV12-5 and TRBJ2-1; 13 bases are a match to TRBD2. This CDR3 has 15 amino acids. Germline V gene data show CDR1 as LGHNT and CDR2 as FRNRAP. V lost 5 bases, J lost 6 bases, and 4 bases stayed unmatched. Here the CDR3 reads CASGLGTSGVNEQFF. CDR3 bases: TGTGCTAGTGGTCTAGGGACTAGCGGGGTCAATGAGCAGTTCTTC.

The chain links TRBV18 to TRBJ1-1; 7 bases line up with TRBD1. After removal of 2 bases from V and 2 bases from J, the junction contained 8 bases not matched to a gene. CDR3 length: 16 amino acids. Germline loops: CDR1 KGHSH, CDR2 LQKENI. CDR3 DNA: TGTGCCAGCTCACCAACAGGGGATTTGGGAAACACTGAAGCTTTCTTT. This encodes CASSPTGDLGNTEAFF.

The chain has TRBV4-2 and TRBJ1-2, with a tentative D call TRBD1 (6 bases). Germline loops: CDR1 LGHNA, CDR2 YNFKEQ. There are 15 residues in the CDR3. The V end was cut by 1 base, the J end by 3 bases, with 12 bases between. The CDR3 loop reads CASSQVTGRDYGYTF. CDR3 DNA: TGTGCCAGCAGCCAAGTTACAGGGCGGGACTATGGCTACACCTTC.

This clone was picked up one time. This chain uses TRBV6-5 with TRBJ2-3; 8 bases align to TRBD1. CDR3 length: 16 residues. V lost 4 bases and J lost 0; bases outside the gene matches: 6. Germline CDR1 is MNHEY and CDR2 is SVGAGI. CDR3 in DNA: TGTGCCAGCAGTTTCCGGACAGGGCTTAGCACAGATACGCAGTATTTT. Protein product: CASSFRTGLSTDTQYF.

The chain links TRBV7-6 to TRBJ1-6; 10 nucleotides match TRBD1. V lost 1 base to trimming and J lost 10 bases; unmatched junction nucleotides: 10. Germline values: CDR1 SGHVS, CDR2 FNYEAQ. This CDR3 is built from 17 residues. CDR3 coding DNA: TGTGCCAGCAGCTTAGGTGAGCCGGGACAGGGGCACTCACCCCTCCACTTT. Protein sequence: CASSLGEPGQGHSPLHF.

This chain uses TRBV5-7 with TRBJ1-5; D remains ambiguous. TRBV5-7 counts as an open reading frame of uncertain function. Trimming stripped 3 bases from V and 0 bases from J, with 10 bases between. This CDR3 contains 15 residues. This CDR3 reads CASSSSRYSNQPQHF. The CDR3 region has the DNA TGTGCCAGCAGCTCGAGTCGGTATAGCAATCAGCCCCAGCATTTT.

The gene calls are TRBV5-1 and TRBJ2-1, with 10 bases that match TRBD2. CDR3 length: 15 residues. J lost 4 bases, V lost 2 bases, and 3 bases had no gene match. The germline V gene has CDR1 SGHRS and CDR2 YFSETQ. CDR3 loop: CASSLTSGTYNEQFF. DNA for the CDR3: TGCGCCAGCAGCTTAACTAGCGGGACATACAATGAGCAGTTCTTC. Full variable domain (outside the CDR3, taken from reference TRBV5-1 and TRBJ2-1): KAGVTQTPRYLIKTRGQQVTLSCSPISGHRSVSWYQQTPGQGLQFLFEYFSETQRNKGNFPGRFSGRQFSNSRSEMNVSTLELGDSALYLCASSLTSGTYNEQFFGPGTRLTVL.

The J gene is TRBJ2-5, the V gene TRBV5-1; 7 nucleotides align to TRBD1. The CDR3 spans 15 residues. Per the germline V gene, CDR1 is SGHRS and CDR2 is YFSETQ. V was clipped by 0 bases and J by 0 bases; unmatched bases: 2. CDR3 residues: CASSLGDRNQETQYF. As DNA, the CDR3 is TGCGCCAGCAGCTTGGGGGACAGAAACCAAGAGACCCAGTACTTC.

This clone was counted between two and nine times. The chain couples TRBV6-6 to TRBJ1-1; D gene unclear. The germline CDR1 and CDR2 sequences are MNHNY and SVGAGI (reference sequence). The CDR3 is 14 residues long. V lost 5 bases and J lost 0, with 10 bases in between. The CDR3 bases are TGTGCCAGCAGTCCGAACTTTCTGAACACTGAAGCTTTCTTT. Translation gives CASSPNFLNTEAFF.

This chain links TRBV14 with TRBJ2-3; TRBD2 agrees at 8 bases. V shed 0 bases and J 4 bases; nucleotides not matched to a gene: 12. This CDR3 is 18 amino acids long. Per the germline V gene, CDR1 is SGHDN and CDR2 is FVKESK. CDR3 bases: TGTGCCAGCAGCCAAGATTTGGAAAGGCTAGCGGGTGCAGATACGCAGTATTTT. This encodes CASSQDLERLAGADTQYF.

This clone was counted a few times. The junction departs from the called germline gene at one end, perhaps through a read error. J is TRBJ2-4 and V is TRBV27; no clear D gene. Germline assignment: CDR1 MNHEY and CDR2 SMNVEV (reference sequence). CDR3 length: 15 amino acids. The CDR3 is CASSLSRIAKNIQYF. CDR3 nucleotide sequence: TGTGCCAGCAGTCTATCGAGGATAGCCAAAAACATTCAGTACTTC.

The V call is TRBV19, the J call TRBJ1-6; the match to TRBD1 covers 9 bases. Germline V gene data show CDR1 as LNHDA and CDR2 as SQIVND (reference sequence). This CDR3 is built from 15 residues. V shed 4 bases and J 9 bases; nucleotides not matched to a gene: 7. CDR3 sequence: CASSTVQGAVSPLHF. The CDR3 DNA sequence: TGTGCCAGTAGTACGGTACAGGGGGCAGTTTCACCCCTCCACTTT.

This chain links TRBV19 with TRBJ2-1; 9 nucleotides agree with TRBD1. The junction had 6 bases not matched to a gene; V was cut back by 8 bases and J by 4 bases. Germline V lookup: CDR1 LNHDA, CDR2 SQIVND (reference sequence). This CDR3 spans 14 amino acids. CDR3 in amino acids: CASEGTGRYNEQFF. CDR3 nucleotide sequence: TGTGCCAGTGAGGGGACAGGGCGGTACAATGAGCAGTTCTTC.

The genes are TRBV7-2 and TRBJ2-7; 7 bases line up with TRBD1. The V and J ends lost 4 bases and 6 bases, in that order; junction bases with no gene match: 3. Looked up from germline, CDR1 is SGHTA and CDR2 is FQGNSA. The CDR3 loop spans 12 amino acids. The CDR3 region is CASSSTGPEQYF. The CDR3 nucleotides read TGTGCCAGCAGCTCGACAGGGCCCGAGCAGTACTTC.

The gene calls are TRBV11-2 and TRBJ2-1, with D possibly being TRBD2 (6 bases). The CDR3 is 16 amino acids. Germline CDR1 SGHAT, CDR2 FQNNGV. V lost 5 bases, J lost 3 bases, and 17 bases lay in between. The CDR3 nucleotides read TGTGCCAGCAGCGCGACTTTCGGGGGAAACTACAATGAGCAGTTCTTC. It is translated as CASSATFGGNYNEQFF.